The rows below give T cell receptor beta chains drawn from one sample of a study of regulatory T cells in long-lasting Graves disease. TCRdb processed the multiplex PCR reads anew with MiXCR; each CDR3 protein has one entry. The sample contains hundreds of thousands of distinct CDR3 sequences, under 20% of which appear only once. The sample was also linked to a second study, of T cells in Graves' hyperthyroidism and ophthalmopathy.

The source material was peripheral blood mononuclear cells (PBMCs), sampled at new diagnosis, from a patient treated with antithyroid drugs. The receptors stem from a woman in her twenties or thirties with Graves disease. Each CDR3 is given with its conserved first and last residue. A D gene is named only where the DNA matches it firmly. Clone size is not always given. Where it is, it says once, few, many or a class for expanded clones.

J,V,size,D,CDR3,DNA
TRBJ2-3,TRBV7-9,many,-,CASSSPGGDTQYF,TGTGCCAGCAGCTCCCCTGGGGGGGATACGCAGTATTTT
TRBJ2-5,TRBV10-3,-,TRBD2,CAISGGTSGEGRETQYF,TGTGCCATCAGTGGCGGGACTAGCGGGGAAGGCCGGGAGACCCAGTACTTC
TRBJ1-2,TRBV18,-,-,CASSPARDYYGYTF,TGTGCCAGCTCACCAGCAAGGGACTACTATGGCTACACCTTC
TRBJ2-5,TRBV9,-,-,CASSVGRILTQETQYF,TGTGCCAGCAGCGTTGGTCGGATACTAACCCAAGAGACCCAGTACTTC
TRBJ1-2,TRBV20-1,few,-,CSAQDSLSYGYTF,TGCAGTGCCCAGGACAGCTTATCCTATGGCTACACCTTC
TRBJ1-1,TRBV12-3/TRBV12-4,many,-,CASSFGLGNTEAFF,TGTGCCAGCAGTTTTGGATTGGGTAACACTGAAGCTTTCTTT
TRBJ2-1,TRBV28,few,TRBD1,CASSFGTDMNEQFF,TGTGCCAGCAGTTTTGGGACAGATATGAATGAGCAGTTCTTC
TRBJ1-1,TRBV30,many,-,CAWRPPANSLKDGAFF,TGTGCCTGGAGACCCCCCGCTAACTCACTTAAGGACGGGGCTTTCTTT
TRBJ1-5,TRBV7-8,many,-,CASSWQGPSLNQPQHF,TGTGCCAGCAGCTGGCAGGGGCCCTCTCTCAATCAGCCCCAGCATTTT
TRBJ2-3,TRBV25-1,many,TRBD2,CASSDTGLAGAEDTQYF,TGTGCCAGCAGTGACACTGGGCTAGCGGGAGCTGAAGATACGCAGTATTTT
TRBJ2-7,TRBV15,many,TRBD1,CATSRTGTDYEQYF,TGTGCCACCAGCAGGACCGGGACAGACTACGAGCAGTACTTC
TRBJ1-4,TRBV6-9,many,-,CASSYPGEKLFF,TGTGCCAGCAGTTACCCCGGGGAAAAACTGTTTTTT
TRBJ2-1,TRBV19,-,-,CASSIRREQFF,TGTGCCAGTAGTATAAGACGTGAGCAGTTCTTC
TRBJ2-1,TRBV2,many,TRBD2,CASSDRTSGRGEQFF,TGTGCCAGCAGTGACCGCACTAGCGGGAGGGGAGAGCAGTTCTTC
TRBJ1-2,TRBV18,many,-,CASSPDGTAYGYTF,TGTGCCAGCTCACCAGATGGGACCGCCTATGGCTACACCTTC
TRBJ2-5,TRBV10-1,few,TRBD2,CANNGGIAGDPKTQYF,TGCGCCAACAACGGAGGGATAGCGGGAGATCCGAAGACCCAGTACTTC
TRBJ1-1,TRBV14,-,-,CASSQDTEGLGRGAFF,TGTGCCAGCAGCCAAGATACGGAGGGGCTTGGGCGTGGGGCTTTCTTT
TRBJ1-1,TRBV7-9,few,-,CASSLPQNAEAFF,TGTGCCAGCAGCTTACCTCAAAACGCTGAAGCTTTCTTT
TRBJ1-2,TRBV29-1,-,-,CSVDPPVGYGYTF,TGCAGCGTGGACCCCCCAGTCGGCTATGGCTACACCTTC
TRBJ2-7,TRBV19,many,TRBD2,CASTAGTSGAAEQYF,TGTGCCAGTACCGCGGGGACTAGCGGCGCGGCCGAGCAGTACTTC
TRBJ2-7,TRBV6-9,many,-,CASSYGGTSSYEQYF,TGTGCCAGCAGTTACGGGGGGACATCCTCCTACGAGCAGTACTTC
TRBJ2-5,TRBV4-1,-,-,CASSRQTKETQYF,TGCGCCAGCAGCCGTCAGACGAAAGAGACCCAGTACTTC
TRBJ2-3,TRBV7-3,-,-,CASSLSVADTQYF,TGTGCCAGCAGCTTATCGGTAGCAGATACGCAGTATTTT
TRBJ1-6,TRBV7-2,many,-,CASSLRQDNSPLHF,TGTGCCAGCAGCTTGCGACAGGACAATTCACCCCTCCACTTT